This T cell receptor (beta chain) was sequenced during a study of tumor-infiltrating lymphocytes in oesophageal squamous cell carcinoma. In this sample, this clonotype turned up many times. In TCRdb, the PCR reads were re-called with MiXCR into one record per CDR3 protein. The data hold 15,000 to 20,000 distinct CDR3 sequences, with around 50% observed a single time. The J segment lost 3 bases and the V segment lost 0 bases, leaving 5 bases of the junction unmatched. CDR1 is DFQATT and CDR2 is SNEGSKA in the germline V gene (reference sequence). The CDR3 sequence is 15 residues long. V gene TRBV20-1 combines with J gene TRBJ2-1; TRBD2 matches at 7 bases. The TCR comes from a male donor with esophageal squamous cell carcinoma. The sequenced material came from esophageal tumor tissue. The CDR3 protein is CSARDKAGYYNEQFF. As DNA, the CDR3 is TGCAGTGCTAGAGATAAAGCGGGGTACTACAATGAGCAGTTCTTC.